These T cell receptor beta chains were read from a single sample in a study of shared clonotypes between healthy human individuals. The method was immunoSEQ multiplex PCR; TCRdb's version includes in-frame clones alone and lacks a portion of them. The table has approximately 100,000 clones, around 68% seen once. Sequenced input: memory CD8+ T cells sorted from blood. The receptors were sampled from a woman aged 25 to 39 in good health. The CDR3 runs from the conserved cysteine through the conserved F or W. The D gene is left open where the match is weak. Clone size is stated in some rows and not others, as once, few, many or a class when expanded.

TRBJ2-2 . TRBV19 . CASSIALGGTGELFF TGTGCCAGTAGTATAGCCCTCGGCGGCACCGGGGAGCTGTTTTTT
TRBJ2-7 . TRBV7-9 . CASSLKDSFPYEQYF TGTGCCAGCAGCTTAAAAGACAGCTTTCCCTACGAGCAGTACTTC
TRBJ2-1 TRBD2 TRBV27 . CASSPGTTSYNEQFF TGTGCCAGCAGTCCCGGGACTACCTCCTACAATGAGCAGTTCTTC
TRBJ2-3 TRBD1 TRBV27 . CASSTSGGRTDTQYF TGTGCCAGCAGTACATCAGGGGGTCGGACAGATACGCAGTATTTT
TRBJ2-5 . TRBV19 . CASTGTEETQYF TGTGCCAGTACTGGTACCGAAGAGACCCAGTACTTC
TRBJ2-3 TRBD2 TRBV2 . CASRGTSGRAHTDTQYF TGTGCCAGCAGGGGGACTAGCGGGAGGGCCCACACAGATACGCAGTATTTT
TRBJ2-7 TRBD1 TRBV29-1 . CSVDDGTGPFYEQYF TGCAGCGTTGATGACGGGACAGGGCCCTTCTACGAGCAGTACTTC
TRBJ2-1 . TRBV28 . CASRKRGAQKYNEQFF TGTGCCAGCAGGAAAAGGGGGGCGCAGAAGTACAATGAGCAGTTCTTC
TRBJ1-4 . TRBV28 . CASSLYGRDEKLFF TGTGCCAGCAGTTTATACGGGAGGGATGAAAAACTGTTTTTT
TRBJ1-1 . TRBV15 . CATSRDSGRGNTEAFF TGTGCCACCAGCAGAGATAGTGGCAGGGGGAACACTGAAGCTTTCTTT
TRBJ1-2 . TRBV9 . CASSGWCDSGTLANYGYTF TGTGCCAGCAGCGGATGGTGCGACAGCGGAACCCTAGCTAACTATGGCTACACCTTC
TRBJ2-7 TRBD2 TRBV4-1 . CASSQGLAGYEQYF TGCGCCAGCAGCCAGGGACTAGCGGGCTACGAGCAGTACTTC
TRBJ2-2 . TRBV29-1 . CSGTGQTNTGELFF TGCAGCGGCACGGGGCAGACGAACACCGGGGAGCTGTTTTTT
TRBJ2-7 TRBD1 TRBV11-2 few CASSRGTDEQYF TGTGCCAGCAGCCGAGGGACAGACGAGCAGTACTTC
TRBJ1-2 . TRBV19 . CASRNGWSRYTF TGTGCCAGTAGAAACGGGTGGTCACGCTACACCTTC
TRBJ1-5 . TRBV19 . CASRGQGGGNQPQHF TGTGCCAGTAGAGGGCAGGGCGGAGGCAATCAGCCCCAGCATTTT
TRBJ1-5 . TRBV27 many CASATNSWGNQPQHF TGTGCCAGCGCTACCAACTCCTGGGGCAATCAGCCCCAGCATTTT
TRBJ2-7 TRBD1 TRBV4-1 few CASSQVAGTGASEQYF TGCGCCAGCAGCCAAGTTGCAGGGACAGGGGCTTCCGAGCAGTACTTC
TRBJ2-3 . TRBV29-1 . CSVEDLGGQPTDTQYF TGCAGCGTTGAAGATCTCGGCGGGCAACCCACAGATACGCAGTATTTT
TRBJ1-4 . TRBV18 . CASSPRGRGNEKLFF TGTGCCAGCTCACCACGAGGCAGGGGTAATGAAAAACTGTTTTTT
TRBJ1-3 . TRBV5-1 . CASSPGNRASGNTIYF TGCGCCAGCAGCCCAGGGAACAGGGCGTCCGGAAACACCATATATTTT
TRBJ2-1 . TRBV7-6 . CASSLMGTGGQFF TGTGCCAGCAGCTTAATGGGGACCGGAGGGCAGTTCTTC
TRBJ2-3 TRBD2 TRBV27 . CASSFLAGGLSSTDTQYF TGTGCCAGCAGTTTTTTAGCGGGGGGACTTTCTAGCACAGATACGCAGTATTTT
TRBJ1-5 . TRBV28 . CASSRGFVQPQHF TGTGCCAGCAGCAGAGGGTTTGTGCAGCCCCAGCATTTT
TRBJ1-2 . TRBV28 . CASIIRGRGAGYTF TGTGCCAGCATCATCAGGGGTCGGGGTGCTGGCTACACCTTC